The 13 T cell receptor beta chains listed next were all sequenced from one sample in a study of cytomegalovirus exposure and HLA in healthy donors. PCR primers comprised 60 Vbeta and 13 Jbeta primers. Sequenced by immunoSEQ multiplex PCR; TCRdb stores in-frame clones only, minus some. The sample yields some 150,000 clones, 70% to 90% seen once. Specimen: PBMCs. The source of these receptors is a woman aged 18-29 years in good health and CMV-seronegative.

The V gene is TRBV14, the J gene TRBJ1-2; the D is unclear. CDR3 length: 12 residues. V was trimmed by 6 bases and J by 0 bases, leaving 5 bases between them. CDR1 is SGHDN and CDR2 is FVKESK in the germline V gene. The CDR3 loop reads CASSGANYGYTF. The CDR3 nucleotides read TGTGCCAGCAGTGGAGCTAACTATGGCTACACCTTC.

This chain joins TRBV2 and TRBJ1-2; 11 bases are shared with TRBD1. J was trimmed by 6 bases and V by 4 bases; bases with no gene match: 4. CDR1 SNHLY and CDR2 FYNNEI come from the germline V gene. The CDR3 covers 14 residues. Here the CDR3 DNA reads TGTGCCAGCAGTGGAGGACAGGGGGCAGATGGCTACACCTTC. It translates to CASSGGQGADGYTF.

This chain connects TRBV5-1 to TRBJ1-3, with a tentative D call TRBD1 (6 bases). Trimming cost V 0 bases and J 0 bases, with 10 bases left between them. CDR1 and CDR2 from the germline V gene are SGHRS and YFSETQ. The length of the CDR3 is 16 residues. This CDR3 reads CASSLVGAVSGNTIYF. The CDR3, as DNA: TGCGCCAGCAGCTTGGTGGGGGCAGTCTCTGGAAACACCATATATTTT.

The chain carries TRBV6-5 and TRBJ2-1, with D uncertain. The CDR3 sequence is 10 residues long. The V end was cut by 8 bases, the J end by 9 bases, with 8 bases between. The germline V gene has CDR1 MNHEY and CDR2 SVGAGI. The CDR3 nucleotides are TGTGCCAGCGGGTCGGGTGAGCAGTTCTTC. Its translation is CASGSGEQFF.

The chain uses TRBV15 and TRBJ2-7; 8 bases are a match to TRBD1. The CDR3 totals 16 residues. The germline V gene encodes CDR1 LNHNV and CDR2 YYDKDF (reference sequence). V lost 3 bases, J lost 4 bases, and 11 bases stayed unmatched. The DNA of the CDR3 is TGTGCCACCAGCAGTTCCACCGGGACAGGACAATACGAGCAGTACTTC. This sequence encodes CATSSSTGTGQYEQYF.

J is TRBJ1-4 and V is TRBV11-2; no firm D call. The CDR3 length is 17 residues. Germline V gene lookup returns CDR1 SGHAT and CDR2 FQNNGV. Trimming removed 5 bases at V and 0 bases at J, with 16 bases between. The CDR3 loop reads CASSLNYRPSTNEKLFF. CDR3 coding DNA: TGTGCCAGCAGCCTAAATTACAGACCTTCAACTAATGAAAAACTGTTTTTT. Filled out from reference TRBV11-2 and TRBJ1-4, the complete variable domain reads EAGVAQSPRYKIIEKRQSVAFWCNPISGHATLYWYQQILGQGPKLLIQFQNNGVVDDSQLPKDRFSAERLKGVDSTLKIQPAKLEDSAVYLCASSLNYRPSTNEKLFFGSGTQLSVL.

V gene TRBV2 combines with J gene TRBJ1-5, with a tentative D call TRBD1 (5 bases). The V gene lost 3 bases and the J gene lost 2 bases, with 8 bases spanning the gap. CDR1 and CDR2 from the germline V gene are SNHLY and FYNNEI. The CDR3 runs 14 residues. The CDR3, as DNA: TGTGCCAGCAGTGATGAAGGGGGCAATCAGCCCCAGCATTTT. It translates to CASSDEGGNQPQHF. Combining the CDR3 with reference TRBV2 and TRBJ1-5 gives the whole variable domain EPEVTQTPSHQVTQMGQEVILRCVPISNHLYFYWYRQILGQKVEFLVSFYNNEISEKSEIFDDQFSVERPDGSNFTLKIRSTKLEDSAMYFCASSDEGGNQPQHFGDGTRLSIL.

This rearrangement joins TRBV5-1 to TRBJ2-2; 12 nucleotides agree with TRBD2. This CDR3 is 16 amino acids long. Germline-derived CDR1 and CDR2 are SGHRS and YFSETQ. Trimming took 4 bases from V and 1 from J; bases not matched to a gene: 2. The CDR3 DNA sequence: TGCGCCAGCAGCCTACTAGCGGGGGGGAACACCGGGGAGCTGTTTTTT. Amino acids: CASSLLAGGNTGELFF.

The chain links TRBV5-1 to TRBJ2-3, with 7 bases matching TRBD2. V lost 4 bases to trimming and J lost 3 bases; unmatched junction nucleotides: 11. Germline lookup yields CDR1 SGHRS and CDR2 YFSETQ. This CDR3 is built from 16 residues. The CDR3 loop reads CASSGGWTRVTDTQYF. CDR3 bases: TGCGCCAGCAGCGGGGGGTGGACTAGAGTAACAGATACGCAGTATTTT.

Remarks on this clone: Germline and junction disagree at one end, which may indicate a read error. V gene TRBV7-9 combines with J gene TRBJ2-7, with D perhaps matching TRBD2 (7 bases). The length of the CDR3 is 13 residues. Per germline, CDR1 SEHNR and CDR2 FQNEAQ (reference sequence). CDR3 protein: CSSSLGGAYEQYF. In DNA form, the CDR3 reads TGTTCCAGCAGCTTAGGGGGGGCCTACGAGCAGTACTTC.

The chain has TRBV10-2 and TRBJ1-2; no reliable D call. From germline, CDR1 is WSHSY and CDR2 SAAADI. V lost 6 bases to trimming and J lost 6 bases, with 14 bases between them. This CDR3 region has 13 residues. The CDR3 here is CASSLERWDGYTF. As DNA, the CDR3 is TGCGCCAGCAGCCTCGAGCGGTGGGATGGCTACACCTTC.

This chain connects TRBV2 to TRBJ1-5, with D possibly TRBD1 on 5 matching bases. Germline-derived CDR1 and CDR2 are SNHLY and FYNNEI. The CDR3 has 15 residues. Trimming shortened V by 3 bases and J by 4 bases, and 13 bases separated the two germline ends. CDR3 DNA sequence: TGTGCCAGCAGTGAGGAACCGGGGGGAAATCAGCCCCAGCATTTT. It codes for CASSEEPGGNQPQHF.

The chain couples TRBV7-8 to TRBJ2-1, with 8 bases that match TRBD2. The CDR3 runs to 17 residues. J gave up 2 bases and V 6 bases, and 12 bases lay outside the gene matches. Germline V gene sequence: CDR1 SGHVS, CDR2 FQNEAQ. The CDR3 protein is CASRDKSGSGAYNEQFF. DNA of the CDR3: TGTGCCAGCAGGGATAAATCGGGTAGCGGGGCCTACAATGAGCAGTTCTTC.